This TCR beta chain was captured by sequencing in a study of multiple sclerosis patients with progressive multifocal leukoencephalopathy. V lost 5 bases, J lost 3 bases, and 12 bases lay in between. Germline CDR1 and CDR2: MNHEY and SMNVEV (reference sequence). The CDR3 is made up of 14 amino acids. Some clones are missing from TCRdb's copy, which holds only in-frame ones; the method was immunoSEQ multiplex PCR. The table has about 25,000 clones, more than 85% seen once. Time point denoted: less than 15 months of natalizumab therapy. Source: PBMCs, taken from a patient treated with natalizumab. The receptor was isolated from a man younger than 40 with multiple sclerosis. The chain carries TRBV27 and TRBJ2-3; D is unclear. The CDR3 spells CASSIGRATDTQYF. CDR3 in DNA: TGTGCCAGCAGTATCGGCCGGGCGACAGATACGCAGTATTTT.